Below are 6 T cell receptor beta chains sequenced from a single sample in a study of T cell repertoires in cytomegalovirus infection. TCRdb reprocessed the reads via MiXCR and lists one record per CDR3 protein. The sample holds fewer than 200,000 distinct CDR3 sequences, around 14% seen once. Sample: PBMCs. These receptors came from a human donor in good health (CMV status not recorded). Some clones in this sample may be carry-over from other donors' samples.

This clonotype occurred many times. The chain links TRBV7-6 to TRBJ1-1, with D tentatively TRBD1 (5 bases). Trimming stripped 1 base from V and 10 bases from J, with 10 bases between. CDR3 length equals 12 residues. The germline V gene encodes CDR1 SGHVS and CDR2 FNYEAQ. For the CDR3, the DNA is TGTGCCAGCAGCTTAGTCGGGGGTTTAGCTTTCTTT. Amino acid sequence: CASSLVGGLAFF.

This clonotype was observed at least ten times. The J gene is TRBJ2-1, the V gene TRBV11-2, with TRBD2 matching 10 bases. V shed 6 bases, J shed 1 base, and the junction held 9 bases outside the gene matches. Germline CDR1 is SGHAT and CDR2 is FQNNGV. The CDR3 runs to 17 residues. CDR3 sequence (DNA): TGTGCCAGCAGAGATACTAGAGCGGGAGGGTCCTACAATGAGCAGTTCTTC. It yields the protein CASRDTRAGGSYNEQFF.

This chain uses TRBV5-1 with TRBJ2-2; D is unclear. The germline V gene has CDR1 SGHRS and CDR2 YFSETQ. The CDR3 is 14 residues long. The V and J ends lost 5 bases and 2 bases respectively, with 10 bases between them. CDR3 in DNA: TGCGCCAGCAGGCGGTTAGCCAACACCGGGGAGCTGTTTTTT. This codes for CASRRLANTGELFF.

This clonotype was seen a handful of times. The rearrangement joins TRBV10-3 to TRBJ1-2, with unresolved D. Trimming shortened V by 4 bases and J by 2 bases, and 5 bases separated the two germline ends. Per germline, CDR1 ENHRY and CDR2 SYGVKD. The CDR3 runs to 12 residues. This CDR3 reads CAISVENYGYTF. The CDR3 DNA reads TGTGCCATCAGTGTAGAGAACTATGGCTACACCTTC.

This clonotype occurred many times. CDR3 protein: CASSSMGVGQKLFF. The CDR3 DNA reads as TGTGCCAGCAGCTCTATGGGGGTCGGGCAAAAACTGTTTTTT. The chain is built from TRBV11-2 and TRBJ1-4, with D possibly being TRBD1 (5 bases). Trimming removed 4 bases from V and 9 bases from J, with 15 bases in between. CDR3 length: 14 residues. Per the germline V gene, CDR1 is SGHAT and CDR2 is FQNNGV.

The chain joins TRBV29-1 to TRBJ2-1; 9 bases are shared with TRBD1. CDR1 is SQVTM and CDR2 is ANQGSEA in the germline V gene. This CDR3 has 14 amino acids. V lost 6 bases and J lost 4; bases outside the gene matches: 7. The CDR3 reads CSVAPGTGYNEQFF. As DNA, the CDR3 is TGCAGCGTCGCCCCGGGGACAGGGTACAATGAGCAGTTCTTC.